These 15 T cell receptor beta chains share one sample of origin, sequenced in a study of T cells in Graves' hyperthyroidism and ophthalmopathy. Researchers took RNA transcripts and amplified the TCR beta CDR3 regions from them. The HTBI primer set served for first-round RT-PCR of the TCR CDR3. TCRdb fed the multiplex PCR reads into MiXCR, producing one record per CDR3 protein. The repertoire has 400,000 to 550,000 distinct CDR3 sequences, roughly 24% of them found once; the top ten carry 11%. Sample: blood. These receptors all come from a woman under 40 with Graves' ophthalmopathy.

Ten or more counts support this clonotype. This sequence joins TRBV2 and TRBJ2-7; 8 nucleotides agree with TRBD1. CDR3 size: 14 residues. Germline assignment: CDR1 SNHLY and CDR2 FYNNEI. V dropped 6 bases and J dropped 2; count of bases not matched to a gene: 6. The CDR3 DNA reads TGTGCCAGCAGAGCGGACAGGGTAACCTACGAGCAGTACTTC. Protein product: CASRADRVTYEQYF.

J is TRBJ2-7 and V is TRBV7-3, with TRBD2 matching 10 bases. Germline V lookup: CDR1 SGHTA, CDR2 FQGTGA. Trimming cost V 5 bases and J 3 bases; bases outside gene matches: 4. The CDR3 loop spans 14 amino acids. The CDR3 DNA is TGTGCCAGCAGCCCTAGCGGGAGTGGCTACGAGCAGTACTTC. Encoded protein: CASSPSGSGYEQYF.

This clonotype appeared a few times. The chain recombines TRBV20-1 with TRBJ2-7; TRBD2 agrees at 7 bases. The CDR3 is 15 residues long. Germline loops: CDR1 DFQATT, CDR2 SNEGSKA (reference sequence). J was trimmed by 2 bases and V by 4 bases; bases with no gene match: 11. As DNA, the CDR3 is TGCAGTGCTAAACCGGCGACGGGACTAACCTACGAGCAGTACTTC. It translates to CSAKPATGLTYEQYF.

To note about this clonotype: One base away lies a much larger clone, so this may be a sequencing read error. V and J are TRBV30 and TRBJ2-4; D perhaps matches TRBD2 (6 bases). CDR3 size: 13 residues. The V gene's germline CDR1 is GTSNPN and CDR2 SVGIG (reference sequence). This chain's CDR3 is CAWSMNSGNIKYF. The CDR3 DNA sequence: TGTGCCTGGAGTATGAATAGCGGAAACATTAAGTACTTC.

In this sample, this clonotype turned up many times. The chain carries TRBV6-2 or TRBV6-3 and TRBJ2-6; 8 bases are a match to TRBD2. Trimming cost V 5 bases and J 0 bases; bases outside gene matches: 12. Germline V gene sequence: CDR1 MNHEY, CDR2 SVGEGT. The CDR3 length is 19 residues. CDR3 in DNA: TGTGCCAGCAGTCACAGACGGGGGGGCCTAGGCTCTGGGGCCAACGTCCTGACTTTC. This codes for CASSHRRGGLGSGANVLTF.

This clonotype was found many times. The chain combines TRBV12-3 or TRBV12-4 with TRBJ1-5; the D gene is possibly TRBD1 (5 bases). CDR3 length: 15 amino acids. The ends were cut back, 5 bases at V and 9 bases at J, with 20 bases in the middle. The CDR3: CASSGRDGGRGPQHF. DNA for the CDR3: TGTGCCAGCAGTGGCCGGGACGGAGGACGAGGGCCCCAGCATTTT.

The V gene is TRBV20-1, the J gene TRBJ2-7, with 7 bases fitting TRBD2. CDR3 length: 17 residues. CDR1 is DFQATT, CDR2 SNEGSKA, per germline (reference sequence). The V and J ends lost 5 bases and 0 bases, in that order; junction bases with no gene match: 16. As DNA, the CDR3 is TGCAGTGCTCGCCTAGGGTGGGAGGGCCGGTTCTCCTACGAGCAGTACTTC. Translation: CSARLGWEGRFSYEQYF.

The table lists this clonotype with many counts. CDR3 region: CASTGGTGRYEQYF. CDR3 in DNA: TGTGCCAGCACCGGCGGGACAGGGCGCTACGAGCAGTACTTC. J is TRBJ2-7 and V is TRBV12-3 or TRBV12-4, with 9 bases that match TRBD1. This CDR3 has 14 residues. The trim removed 7 bases at V and 3 bases at J, leaving 7 bases unmatched.

This clonotype was counted ten times or more. The chain is built from TRBV7-2 and TRBJ1-2; D remains ambiguous. With 1 base removed from V and 4 bases from J, the gap between germline ends came to 10 bases. CDR1 and CDR2 from the germline V gene are SGHTA and FQGNSA. This CDR3 has 14 residues. As DNA, the CDR3 is TGTGCCAGCAGCTTAGATTGGGCAAGCTATGGCTACACCTTC. Its protein is CASSLDWASYGYTF.

The sample holds a few counts of this clonotype. J is TRBJ2-2 and V is TRBV12-3 or TRBV12-4, with D hard to call. Trimming shortened V by 3 bases and J by 0 bases, and 8 bases separated the two germline ends. This CDR3 contains 15 residues. In DNA, the CDR3 is TGTGCCAGCAGTTTCCGACAAGCGAACACCGGGGAGCTGTTTTTT. This encodes CASSFRQANTGELFF.

This clonotype has at least ten counts. The gene calls are TRBV2 and TRBJ2-7; 8 nucleotides match TRBD1. CDR3 length: 13 amino acids. Germline loops: CDR1 SNHLY, CDR2 FYNNEI. V shed 11 bases, J shed 1 base, and the junction held 7 bases outside the gene matches. The CDR3 region is CAGHGTGSYEQYF. The CDR3 region has the DNA TGTGCCGGGCACGGGACAGGTTCCTACGAGCAGTACTTC.

The table lists this clonotype with a count of one. V and J are TRBV12-3 or TRBV12-4 and TRBJ2-5; D gene ambiguous. There are 13 residues in the CDR3. Trimming left V 6 bases short and J 5 bases short, with 13 bases between. CDR3 loop: CASSGDASETQYF. For the CDR3, the DNA is TGTGCCAGCAGCGGTGACGCGTCGGAGACCCAGTACTTC.

This clonotype showed up many times. V and J are TRBV6-2 or TRBV6-3 and TRBJ2-2; D is unclear. The CDR3 is made up of 13 amino acids. CDR1 is MNHEY and CDR2 is SVGEGT in the germline V gene. V was clipped by 10 bases and J by 2 bases, with 11 bases between them. The CDR3 sequence: CAIRTDNTGELFF. The CDR3 DNA is TGTGCCATCAGAACAGACAACACCGGGGAGCTGTTTTTT.

Comment on this clonotype: A much larger clone differs by one base, so this may be a read error. J is TRBJ1-2 and V is TRBV28; D unclear. The length of the CDR3 is 14 residues. Germline CDR1 is MDHEN and CDR2 is SYDVKM. The CDR3 region is CASSSGEGIGGFTF. CDR3 nucleotide sequence: TGTGCCAGCAGTTCGGGTGAGGGCATTGGCGGCTTCACCTTC.

V is TRBV5-1 and J is TRBJ2-7; D gene uncertain. Germline CDR1 and CDR2: SGHRS and YFSETQ. The V gene lost 1 base and the J gene lost 6 bases, with 11 bases spanning the gap. This CDR3 region has 13 residues. CDR3 sequence (DNA): TGCGCCAGCAGCTTGCACGAGGCTTCCGAGCAGTACTTC. Encoded protein: CASSLHEASEQYF.